The 12 T cell receptor beta chains given below trace back to one sample, sequenced in a study of blood T cell repertoires in COVID-19. Some clones are missing from TCRdb's copy, which holds only in-frame ones; the method was immunoSEQ multiplex PCR. In the table there are about 98,000 clones, over 75% of which are singletons. Sequencing was done on a sample of peripheral blood. The origin of the receptors is a woman of 80 years or more with acute or convalescent COVID-19.

Comment on this clone: Because the CDR3's place on the DNA is in doubt, the DNA is left out and the CDR3 is given as listed by TCRdb. The genes are TRBV15 and TRBJ1-5; TRBD1 reflects the table's D call only, with no check against the DNA. The CDR3 region is 13 residues in length, termini included. Germline CDR1 LNHNV, CDR2 YYDKDF (reference sequence). CDR3 protein: CATSRDQVGPSIF.

The chain joins TRBV2 to TRBJ2-2; TRBD1 might be the D (6 bases). Germline V gene sequence: CDR1 SNHLY, CDR2 FYNNEI. V was clipped by 1 base and J by 5 bases, with 8 bases between them. This CDR3 comprises 14 residues. In DNA form, the CDR3 reads TGTGCCAGCAGTGAAGACAGGGTGACCGGGGAGCTGTTTTTT. Translating gives CASSEDRVTGELFF. The full variable domain, with the rest looked up from reference TRBV2 and TRBJ2-2, is EPEVTQTPSHQVTQMGQEVILRCVPISNHLYFYWYRQILGQKVEFLVSFYNNEISEKSEIFDDQFSVERPDGSNFTLKIRSTKLEDSAMYFCASSEDRVTGELFFGEGSRLTVL.

The V call is TRBV7-9, the J call TRBJ2-5; tentative D call: TRBD1 (5 bases). CDR3 length: 12 amino acids. CDR1 is SEHNR and CDR2 is FQNEAQ in the germline V gene (reference sequence). Trimming shortened V by 4 bases and J by 5 bases, and 8 bases separated the two germline ends. The CDR3 here is CASSSTEETQYF. The CDR3 bases are TGTGCCAGCAGCTCGACAGAGGAGACCCAGTACTTC.

V is TRBV4-3 and J is TRBJ1-1; D unresolved. CDR3 length: 13 amino acids. Germline V CDR1 and CDR2: LGHNA, YSLEER. V lost 2 bases and J 2 bases, leaving 6 bases between the germline ends. The CDR3 reads CASSQQVNTEAFF. CDR3 DNA sequence: TGCGCCAGCAGCCAACAGGTAAACACTGAAGCTTTCTTT.

The J gene is TRBJ2-1, the V gene TRBV28, with D possibly being TRBD2 (6 bases). The V gene lost 6 bases and the J gene lost 7 bases, with 25 bases spanning the gap. The CDR3 is 17 amino acids. The germline V gene encodes CDR1 MDHEN and CDR2 SYDVKM. The CDR3 reads CASRRILGDSEGNEQFF. CDR3 sequence (DNA): TGTGCCAGCAGGAGGATATTAGGGGACTCGGAGGGGAATGAGCAGTTCTTC.

J is TRBJ1-5 and V is TRBV10-2; a possible D gene is TRBD1 (6 bases). The V and J ends lost 3 bases and 4 bases respectively, with 10 bases between them. Germline V lookup: CDR1 WSHSY, CDR2 SAAADI. This CDR3 has 14 residues. The CDR3 sequence: CASSETGQNQPQHF. CDR3 sequence (DNA): TGCGCCAGCAGTGAAACAGGGCAGAATCAGCCCCAGCATTTT.

The chain couples TRBV7-9 to TRBJ2-1; perhaps D is TRBD1 or TRBD2 (5 bases each). Germline V CDR1 and CDR2: SEHNR, FQNEAQ (reference sequence). This CDR3 comprises 12 residues. The V end lost 7 bases, the J end lost 4 bases, and 8 bases lay between the germline ends. The CDR3 nucleotides read TGTGCCAGCACGGGGCCATACAATGAGCAGTTCTTC. Translated, it gives CASTGPYNEQFF.

The rearrangement joins TRBV6-5 to TRBJ1-1, with 7 bases identical to TRBD1. This CDR3 spans 15 amino acids. Germline values: CDR1 MNHEY, CDR2 SVGAGI. The V and J ends lost 7 bases and 0 bases, in that order; junction bases with no gene match: 8. Here the CDR3 reads CASMRTGGLNTEAFF. CDR3 sequence (DNA): TGTGCCAGCATGCGGACAGGTGGATTGAACACTGAAGCTTTCTTT.

V gene TRBV28 combines with J gene TRBJ2-2; 7 bases align to TRBD2. Per the germline V gene, CDR1 is MDHEN and CDR2 is SYDVKM. V lost 5 bases, J lost 5 bases, and 17 bases stayed unmatched. The CDR3 spans 18 residues. CDR3 in amino acids: CASSGQHRTRGGTGELFF. The DNA of the CDR3 is TGTGCCAGCAGTGGCCAACACCGGACTAGGGGTGGGACCGGGGAGCTGTTTTTT. The full variable domain, completed using reference TRBV28 and TRBJ2-2, is DVKVTQSSRYLVKRTGEKVFLECVQDMDHENMFWYRQDPGLGLRLIYFSYDVKMKEKGDIPEGYSVSREKKERFSLILESASTNQTSMYLCASSGQHRTRGGTGELFFGEGSRLTVL.

This chain uses TRBV20-1 with TRBJ2-5, with no clear D. CDR1 DFQATT and CDR2 SNEGSKA come from the germline V gene (reference sequence). The CDR3 is 11 residues long. The V end lost 4 bases, the J end lost 4 bases, and 7 bases lay between the germline ends. The chain's CDR3 is CSATYGETQYF. As DNA, the CDR3 is TGCAGTGCTACTTACGGAGAGACCCAGTACTTC.

V gene TRBV19 combines with J gene TRBJ2-3; a weak D match, TRBD1 (6 bases). CDR3 length: 13 residues. Trimming removed 8 bases at V and 8 bases at J, with 17 bases between. The germline V gene encodes CDR1 LNHDA and CDR2 SQIVND (reference sequence). CDR3 sequence: CASQYREGGTQYF. The DNA for the CDR3 is TGTGCCAGTCAATACAGGGAAGGGGGTACGCAGTATTTT. The full variable domain, rest sourced from reference TRBV19 and TRBJ2-3, is DGGITQSPKYLFRKEGQNVTLSCEQNLNHDAMYWYRQDPGQGLRLIYYSQIVNDFQKGDIAEGYSVSREKKESFPLTVTSAQKNPTAFYLCASQYREGGTQYFGPGTRLTVL.

The chain joins TRBV6-2 or TRBV6-3 to TRBJ2-5; possibly TRBD2 for D (5 bases). CDR1 is MNHEY and CDR2 is SVGEGT in the germline V gene. Trimming cost V 2 bases and J 1 base, with 11 bases left between them. The CDR3 is made up of 15 amino acids. The CDR3 loop reads CASSYRADFQETQYF. The CDR3 bases are TGTGCCAGCAGTTACCGGGCGGACTTCCAAGAGACCCAGTACTTC.